This T cell receptor beta chain was sequenced during a study of monozygotic twins with inflammatory bowel disease. As concerns this clonotype: As yet, its antigen is unknown.

Study results and caveats: IBD patients, compared with healthy twins, shared fewer clonotypes with others (especially with disease activity).

After re-calling the 5' RACE reads, TCRdb lists one entry per CDR3 protein, DNA absent. The sample has over 200,000 distinct CDR3 sequences. Germline V gives CDR1 ENHRY, CDR2 SYGVKD. The CDR3 runs to 13 residues. This clonotype originated in a human donor with ulcerative colitis or Crohn's disease, or a healthy co-twin of an affected twin (not recorded which). The specimen sequenced was blood. J is TRBJ2-1 and V is TRBV10-3; the TCRdb D gene call, TRBD1, has no DNA to confirm it. The CDR3 sequence: CAISESQVDEQFF.